These 21 T cell receptor beta chains share one sample of origin, sequenced in a study of blood T cell repertoires in COVID-19. Clones were read by immunoSEQ multiplex PCR, and TCRdb kept only the in-frame ones, dropping some. Among 200,000 to 300,000 clones, roughly 85% were seen once, and the ten largest hold approximately 5%. Sequenced material: peripheral blood. The source is a man in his fifties or sixties with COVID-19, enrolled during active disease.

The chain has TRBV24-1 and TRBJ2-2, with TRBD1 identical over 8 bases. The CDR3 is made up of 17 amino acids. V trimming: 5 bases; J trimming: 4 bases; junction bases outside the gene matches: 11. The germline gives CDR1 KGHDR, CDR2 SFDVKD. This CDR3 reads CATSGLGDRGFTGELFF. CDR3 coding DNA: TGTGCCACCAGTGGCCTTGGAGACAGGGGATTCACCGGGGAGCTGTTTTTT.

CDR3 amino acids: CAIRAGRDQPQHF. CDR3 DNA sequence: TGTGCCATCAGGGCCGGCAGGGATCAGCCCCAGCATTTT. The chain couples TRBV10-3 to TRBJ1-5; TRBD1 is a possible D gene (5 bases). CDR3 length equals 13 residues. Deletions cut 6 bases from V and 5 bases from J, with 11 bases between. Germline loops: CDR1 ENHRY, CDR2 SYGVKD.

The chain carries TRBV7-9 and TRBJ1-1; D is ambiguous. The ends were cut back, 5 bases at V and 2 bases at J, with 12 bases in the middle. The CDR3 has 14 amino acids. Germline lookup yields CDR1 SEHNR and CDR2 FQNEAQ (reference sequence). The CDR3 DNA sequence: TGTGCCAGCAGCGTAAGGGCGGGAAACACTGAAGCTTTCTTT. Its protein product is CASSVRAGNTEAFF.

The chain employs TRBV2 and TRBJ2-4; 7 nucleotides agree with TRBD1. CDR3 size: 11 residues. Per germline, CDR1 SNHLY and CDR2 FYNNEI. The V segment lost 7 bases and the J segment 10 bases; nucleotides outside the gene matches: 4. CDR3: CASTRDSIQYF. DNA of the CDR3: TGTGCCAGCACCCGGGACAGTATTCAGTACTTC.

The J gene is TRBJ2-5, the V gene TRBV2; 15 bases fit TRBD2. Germline assignment: CDR1 SNHLY and CDR2 FYNNEI. This CDR3 spans 16 amino acids. V shed 7 bases and J 2 bases; nucleotides not matched to a gene: 5. CDR3 residues: CASIYGTSGGQETQYF. The CDR3 DNA is TGTGCCAGCATCTATGGGACTAGCGGGGGGCAAGAGACCCAGTACTTC.

This chain links TRBV5-1 with TRBJ2-5, with 10 positions matching TRBD2. The CDR3 runs to 17 residues. The germline V gene has CDR1 SGHRS and CDR2 YFSETQ. The ends lost 4 bases at V and 1 base at J; junction bases unmatched: 10. The CDR3 reads CASSPGGLAGAQETQYF. Written as DNA, the CDR3 is TGCGCCAGCAGCCCCGGGGGGCTAGCGGGGGCCCAAGAGACCCAGTACTTC.

The chain employs TRBV11-2 and TRBJ2-7; D remains unclear. The germline CDR1 and CDR2 sequences are SGHAT and FQNNGV. The CDR3 sequence is 11 residues long. The V and J ends lost 2 bases and 4 bases respectively, with 3 bases between them. Written as DNA, the CDR3 is TGTGCCAGCAGCTTACTGTACGAGCAGTACTTC. This gives the protein CASSLLYEQYF.

V usage is TRBV6-5 and J usage is TRBJ1-5, with a weak D call TRBD1 (6 bases). CDR3 size: 13 residues. The V end was cut by 9 bases, the J end by 3 bases, with 12 bases between. In germline, CDR1 is MNHEY, CDR2 SVGAGI. The DNA of the CDR3 is TGTGCCAGTCGGGGGGCTGACAATCAGCCCCAGCATTTT. This sequence encodes CASRGADNQPQHF.

The chain links TRBV5-1 to TRBJ2-3; no firm D call. Germline lookup yields CDR1 SGHRS and CDR2 YFSETQ. Trimming took 4 bases from V and 1 from J, leaving 10 bases between them. This CDR3 is 14 amino acids long. CDR3 loop: CASSLIGGTDTQYF. The CDR3 DNA is TGCGCCAGCAGCCTAATCGGAGGCACAGATACGCAGTATTTT.

V usage is TRBV7-2 and J usage is TRBJ1-5; TRBD1 aligns across 7 bases. The CDR3 length is 17 residues. The germline CDR1 and CDR2 sequences are SGHTA and FQGNSA. V shed 4 bases, J shed 2 bases, and the junction held 11 bases outside the gene matches. CDR3 nucleotides: TGTGCCAGCAGCTCGAGGACAGGCTCGATGGGCAATCAGCCCCAGCATTTT. It is translated as CASSSRTGSMGNQPQHF.

This sequence joins TRBV10-3 and TRBJ2-7; D perhaps matches TRBD2 (5 bases). Looked up from germline, CDR1 is ENHRY and CDR2 is SYGVKD. The germline V and J ends were trimmed by 6 bases and 3 bases, with 6 bases remaining between them. The CDR3 consists of 11 residues. The CDR3 reads CAISGNYEQYF. In nucleotides, the CDR3 is TGTGCCATCAGCGGGAACTACGAGCAGTACTTC.

The table lists this clone with a count of one. The chain recombines TRBV5-4 with TRBJ1-1, with D perhaps TRBD1 (6 bases). Trimming removed 2 bases at V and 1 base at J, with 6 bases between. The CDR3 consists of 13 residues. Germline loops: CDR1 SGHNT, CDR2 YYREEE (reference sequence). CDR3 sequence: CASSLQGNTEAFF. As DNA, the CDR3 is TGTGCCAGCAGCTTACAGGGGAACACTGAAGCTTTCTTT.

V gene TRBV4-1 combines with J gene TRBJ1-2; D is ambiguous. The CDR3 is made up of 14 amino acids. Germline CDR1 and CDR2: MGHRA and YSYEKL. Trimming shortened V by 2 bases and J by 4 bases, and 11 bases separated the two germline ends. CDR3 sequence reads: CASSQRDFFYGYTF. The CDR3 nucleotides read TGCGCCAGCAGCCAACGAGATTTTTTCTATGGCTACACCTTC.

This chain links TRBV4-1 with TRBJ2-4; tentative D call: TRBD1 (6 bases). Germline-derived CDR1 and CDR2 are MGHRA and YSYEKL. Deletions cut 3 bases from V and 2 bases from J, with 17 bases between. The CDR3 extends over 17 amino acids. Written as DNA, the CDR3 is TGCGCCAGCAGCCAGGGATCAGTCAGGGGTCCCAAAAACATTCAGTACTTC. It codes for CASSQGSVRGPKNIQYF.

About this clone itself: The DNA is left out, because the CDR3 cannot be placed on it with certainty; the CDR3 is given as TCRdb lists it. The chain is built from TRBV7-7 and TRBJ2-7; the table names TRBD2, a call not compared with the DNA. CDR1 and CDR2 from the germline V gene are SSHAT and FNYEAQ (reference sequence). The CDR3 is made up of 18 amino acids, end residues included. The CDR3: CASSPITGLAGYPCEQYF.

The V gene is TRBV7-9, the J gene TRBJ2-2; 8 bases fit TRBD1. The germline gives CDR1 SEHNR, CDR2 FQNEAQ (reference sequence). Trimming removed 10 bases from V and 6 bases from J; junction bases left unmatched: 4. The CDR3 has 12 amino acids. The CDR3 DNA sequence: TGTGCCACACAGGGGGACTCCGGGGAGCTGTTTTTT. This sequence encodes CATQGDSGELFF.

The J gene is TRBJ1-2, the V gene TRBV3-1 (or the pseudogene TRBV3-2); D unresolved. CDR3 length: 14 amino acids. V was cut by 1 base and J by 8 bases, with 14 bases left in between. Germline V gives CDR1 LGHDT, CDR2 YNNKEL (reference sequence). The CDR3 loop reads CASSQVGTTRGYTF. The CDR3 DNA reads TGTGCCAGCAGCCAAGTTGGCACCACCCGAGGCTACACCTTC.

The rearrangement uses TRBV9 and TRBJ2-1, with 8 nucleotides matching TRBD1. Germline CDR1 is SGDLS and CDR2 is YYNGEE. The CDR3 spans 19 residues. J gave up 5 bases and V 4 bases, and 20 bases lay outside the gene matches. The CDR3 nucleotides are TGTGCCAGCAGCCAGGACAGGGAAAGGAGGTTCTCGAACGACAATGAGCAGTTCTTC. As protein: CASSQDRERRFSNDNEQFF.

This chain uses TRBV6-6 with TRBJ2-7; 7 nucleotides line up with TRBD1. Germline V CDR1 and CDR2: MNHNY, SVGAGI (reference sequence). CDR3 size: 15 residues. Germline trimming cut 2 bases from V and 4 bases from J; bases unmatched to any gene: 8. This chain's CDR3 is CASSYTPHRGYEQYF. The DNA for the CDR3 is TGTGCCAGCAGTTACACCCCCCACAGGGGTTACGAGCAGTACTTC.

J is TRBJ2-3 and V is TRBV10-3; TRBD2 matches at 8 bases. This CDR3 contains 14 residues. The V gene end was trimmed by 5 bases and the J gene end by 2 bases; junction bases not matched to a gene: 3. Germline loops: CDR1 ENHRY, CDR2 SYGVKD. Here the CDR3 DNA reads TGTGCCATCAGTAAGCGGGAGTTCACAGATACGCAGTATTTT. As protein: CAISKREFTDTQYF.

The chain uses TRBV9 and TRBJ1-1, with TRBD1 as a possible D gene (6 bases). The V end was cut by 4 bases, the J end by 0 bases, with 16 bases between. This CDR3 contains 16 residues. Germline CDR1 is SGDLS and CDR2 is YYNGEE. The CDR3 DNA sequence: TGTGCCAGCAGCCCAAGTTCGAGGACAGTGAACACTGAAGCTTTCTTT. This gives the protein CASSPSSRTVNTEAFF.